What follows are 14 T cell receptor beta chains derived from one specimen sequenced in a study of T-cell reconstitution after alpha-beta-depleted transplantation in children. A TCRbeta library incorporating unique molecular identifiers was prepared. TCRdb re-called the PCR reads with MiXCR, one entry per CDR3 protein. The sample yields some 600,000 distinct CDR3 sequences, 10% to 15% seen once. The sequencing used PBMCs, mostly from graft donor cells, collected 360 days after TCRalphabeta/CD19-depleted stem cell transplant. These TCRs come from a male patient aged 5 to 17 who had a stem cell transplant for acute myeloid leukemia, so the T cells may come from the graft donor.

As to this clonotype: Because it lacks the conserved phenylalanine or tryptophan at the end, this CDR3 is likely a read error. The genes are TRBV18 and TRBJ2-7, with D tentatively TRBD1 (6 bases). This CDR3 region has 14 residues. Between the trimmed V and J ends, which lost 4 bases and 3 bases, there was a span of 13 bases. Germline-derived CDR1 and CDR2 are KGHSH and LQKENI. The CDR3 here is CASSRQAKDYEQYY. The CDR3 DNA is TGTGCCAGCTCACGACAGGCGAAAGACTACGAGCAGTACTAC.

This clonotype occurred a few times. V gene TRBV28 combines with J gene TRBJ1-1; 7 bases fit TRBD1. V lost 5 bases and J lost 6; bases outside the gene matches: 6. Germline CDR1 reads MDHEN; CDR2 reads SYDVKM. The CDR3 length is 13 residues. The CDR3 spells CASSKRTGPEAFF. CDR3 coding DNA: TGTGCCAGCAGTAAGAGGACAGGTCCTGAAGCTTTCTTT. The whole variable domain, remainder taken from reference TRBV28 and TRBJ1-1, is DVKVTQSSRYLVKRTGEKVFLECVQDMDHENMFWYRQDPGLGLRLIYFSYDVKMKEKGDIPEGYSVSREKKERFSLILESASTNQTSMYLCASSKRTGPEAFFGQGTRLTVV.

This chain links TRBV10-3 with TRBJ2-1; D might be TRBD2 (5 bases). The V gene's germline CDR1 is ENHRY and CDR2 SYGVKD. Trimming took off 7 bases at V and 7 bases at J, with 14 bases between the two ends. The CDR3 consists of 13 residues. The CDR3 DNA follows: TGTGCCATCACCTTGGATAGCGCTAATGAGCAGTTCTTC. Amino acids: CAITLDSANEQFF.

In its sample, this clonotype was seen a few times. The chain uses TRBV11-2 and TRBJ2-1; no definite D call. The CDR3 loop spans 11 amino acids. V shed 1 base and J shed 10 bases, with 5 bases lying between them. CDR1 and CDR2 from the germline V gene are SGHAT and FQNNGV. Here the CDR3 DNA reads TGTGCCAGCAGCTTAGTTAGGGAGCAGTTCTTC. This encodes CASSLVREQFF.

The chain joins TRBV24-1 to TRBJ2-7, with D perhaps TRBD1 (6 bases). Trimming left V 2 bases short and J 0 bases short, with 7 bases between. In germline, CDR1 is KGHDR, CDR2 SFDVKD. This CDR3 has 14 amino acids. The CDR3 loop reads CATSDYRASYEQYF. For the CDR3, the DNA is TGTGCCACCAGTGATTACAGGGCCTCCTACGAGCAGTACTTC.

A few counts support this clonotype. The genes are TRBV21-1 and TRBJ2-5. TRBV21-1 is marked as a pseudogene. CDR3 size: 12 residues. The CDR3 coding sequence is TGTGCCAGTCAGGGTTACGAAGAGACCCAGTACTTC. This gives the protein CASQGYEETQYF.

Only a few counts were recorded for this clonotype. This rearrangement joins TRBV28 to TRBJ2-3, with 8 bases fitting TRBD2. The J segment lost 5 bases and the V segment lost 6 bases, leaving 4 bases of the junction unmatched. CDR1 MDHEN and CDR2 SYDVKM come from the germline V gene. This CDR3 spans 13 amino acids. The CDR3 DNA sequence: TGTGCCAGCAGAAGCGGGAGAAAAGATACGCAGTATTTT. Translating it yields CASRSGRKDTQYF.

The CDR3 sequence: CASSYLPGAGERTQYF. CDR3 nucleotides: TGTGCCAGCAGTTACCTACCCGGGGCGGGAGAAAGGACCCAGTACTTC. V usage is TRBV6-2 or TRBV6-3 and J usage is TRBJ2-5; 7 bases line up with TRBD2. Germline V gene sequence: CDR1 MNHEY, CDR2 SVGEGT. The trim removed 2 bases at V and 7 bases at J, leaving 13 bases unmatched. The CDR3 is made up of 16 amino acids.

The sample holds a few counts of this clonotype. CDR3: CASSQASGSAPRSYNEQFF. CDR3 DNA sequence: TGTGCCAGCAGCCAAGCTAGCGGGAGTGCTCCTCGTTCCTACAATGAGCAGTTCTTC. The chain has TRBV3-1 and TRBJ2-1; 10 positions agree with TRBD2. The CDR3 consists of 19 residues. The V and J ends lost 1 base and 1 base, in that order; junction bases with no gene match: 10. The V gene's germline CDR1 is LGHDT and CDR2 YNNKEL (reference sequence).

The V gene is TRBV9, the J gene TRBJ1-5; TRBD1 matches at 7 bases. The CDR3 contains 14 residues. Germline V gene data show CDR1 as SGDLS and CDR2 as YYNGEE. V was pared by 4 bases and J by 5 bases, with 6 bases of the junction left unmatched. The CDR3 loop is CASSRTGGDQPQHF. As DNA, the CDR3 is TGTGCCAGCAGCCGGACAGGAGGGGATCAGCCCCAGCATTTT.

This rearrangement joins TRBV4-3 to TRBJ2-7; no reliable D call. Germline V gene lookup returns CDR1 LGHNA and CDR2 YSLEER. V dropped 0 bases and J dropped 1 base, with 10 bases sitting between them. The CDR3 runs to 15 residues. The CDR3 region is CASSQDDTGSYEQYF. In DNA, the CDR3 is TGCGCCAGCAGCCAAGATGATACTGGATCCTACGAGCAGTACTTC.

This clonotype was seen only a few times. J is TRBJ2-7 and V is TRBV6-5, with 8 positions matching TRBD2. Germline CDR1 and CDR2: MNHEY and SVGAGI. The length of the CDR3 is 16 residues. Losses at the gene ends were 2 bases for V and 0 bases for J; bases not matched to a gene: 6. The CDR3 DNA follows: TGTGCCAGCAGTTACCCCGCGCGGGAGGTCTCCTACGAGCAGTACTTC. Encoded protein: CASSYPAREVSYEQYF.

In this sample, this clonotype turned up many times. The rearrangement joins TRBV20-1 to TRBJ2-4; D unclear. V was pared by 1 base and J by 1 base, with 14 bases between. Germline CDR1 is DFQATT and CDR2 is SNEGSKA (reference sequence). This CDR3 spans 16 amino acids. The CDR3 region is CSARVSPPMAKNIQYF. The CDR3, as DNA: TGCAGTGCTAGAGTCAGCCCTCCTATGGCCAAAAACATTCAGTACTTC.

Many counts were recorded for this clonotype. This chain connects TRBV6-2 or TRBV6-3 to TRBJ2-1, with 8 bases aligning to TRBD2. Trimming cost V 7 bases and J 9 bases; bases outside gene matches: 14. The germline gives CDR1 MNHEY, CDR2 SVGEGT. The CDR3 consists of 15 residues. The CDR3 DNA reads as TGTGCCAGCAACCGCGCGGGGACTAGTAGGGTTGAGCAGTTCTTC. Protein product: CASNRAGTSRVEQFF.